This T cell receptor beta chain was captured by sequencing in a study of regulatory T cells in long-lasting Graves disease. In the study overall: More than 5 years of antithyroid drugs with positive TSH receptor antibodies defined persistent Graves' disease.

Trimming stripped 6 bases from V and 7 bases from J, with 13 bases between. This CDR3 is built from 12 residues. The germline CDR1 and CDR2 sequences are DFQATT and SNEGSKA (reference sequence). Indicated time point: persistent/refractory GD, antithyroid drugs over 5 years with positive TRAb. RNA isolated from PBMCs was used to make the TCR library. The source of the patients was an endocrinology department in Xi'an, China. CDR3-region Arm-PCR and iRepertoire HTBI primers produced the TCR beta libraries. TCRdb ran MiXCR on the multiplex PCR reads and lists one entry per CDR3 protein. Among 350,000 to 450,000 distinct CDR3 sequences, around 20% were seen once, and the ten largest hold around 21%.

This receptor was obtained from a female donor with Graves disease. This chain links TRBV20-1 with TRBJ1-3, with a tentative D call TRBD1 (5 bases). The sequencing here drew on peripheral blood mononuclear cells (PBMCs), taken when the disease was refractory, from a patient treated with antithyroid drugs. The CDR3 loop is CSARGTANTIYF. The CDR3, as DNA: TGCAGTGCGAGGGGAACAGCCAACACCATATATTTT.